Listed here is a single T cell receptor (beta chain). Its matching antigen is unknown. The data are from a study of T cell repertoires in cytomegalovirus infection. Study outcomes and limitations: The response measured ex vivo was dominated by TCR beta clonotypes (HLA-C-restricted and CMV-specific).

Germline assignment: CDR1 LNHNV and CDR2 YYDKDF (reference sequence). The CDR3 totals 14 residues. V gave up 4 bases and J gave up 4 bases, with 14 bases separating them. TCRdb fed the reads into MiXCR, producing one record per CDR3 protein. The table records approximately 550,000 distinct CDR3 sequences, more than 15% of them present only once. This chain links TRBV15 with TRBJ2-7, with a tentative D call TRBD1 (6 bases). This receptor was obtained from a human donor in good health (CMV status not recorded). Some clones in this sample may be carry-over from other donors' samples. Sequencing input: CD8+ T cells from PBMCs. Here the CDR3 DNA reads TGTGCCACCAGCACTCGGACAGAGGGTTACGAGCAGTACTTC. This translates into CATSTRTEGYEQYF.